Included here is one TCR beta chain sequence, with context. The antigen is undetermined. In germline, CDR1 is SGHDT, CDR2 YYEEEE. This CDR3 is built from 13 residues. J gave up 6 bases and V 4 bases, and 2 bases lay outside the gene matches. The table came from immunoSEQ multiplex PCR; TCRdb's copy has only in-frame clones and leaves some out. The data contain 40,000 to 45,000 clones, over 80% of them singletons. This sample is drawn from a study of OX40 agonist ivuxolimab in advanced cancers. Turning to the study itself: Hepatocellular carcinoma, melanoma, renal cell or head and neck cancer occurred in dose-escalation patients. Enrollees could have had prior anti-PD-1, anti-PD-L1 or anti-CTLA-4 therapy, which about 40% had received. The study's findings and limits: The authors did not determine the antigen specificity of the expanded peripheral T cells. Within 6 weeks, CD4+ and CD8+ blood T cells expanded clonally at 0.1 to 3.0 mg/kg.

This material consisted of CD4+ or CD8+ T cells sorted from blood, taken in a trial of the OX40 agonist ivuxolimab. This clonotype was sampled from an adult with an advanced solid tumor such as melanoma, head and neck, liver or kidney cancer. The chain has TRBV5-6 and TRBJ1-5; 9 bases align to TRBD1. In DNA, the CDR3 is TGTGCCAGCAGCCGGACAGGGGTTCAGCCCCAGCATTTT. Protein sequence: CASSRTGVQPQHF. Complete variable domain (other parts from reference TRBV5-6 and TRBJ1-5): DAGVTQSPTHLIKTRGQQVTLRCSPKSGHDTVSWYQQALGQGPQFIFQYYEEEERQRGNFPDRFSGHQFPNYSSELNVNALLLGDSALYLCASSRTGVQPQHFGDGTRLSIL.